This T cell receptor beta chain was obtained from a study of blood T cell repertoires in COVID-19. Overall study: In each case, the material was cDNA or gDNA derived from T cells, B-cell-depleted T cells, or PBMCs.

Germline V gene sequence: CDR1 SGHTA, CDR2 FQGNSA. The CDR3 is 14 amino acids. Note on this clone: A read error may account for a junction end that differs from germline.

Sequencing was performed with immunoSEQ multiplex PCR; in TCRdb, only in-frame clones are kept and a portion is missing. The table has about 230,000 clones, under 85% seen once. This TCR was sampled from a man in his fifties or sixties who had recovered from COVID-19. This sequence joins TRBV7-2 and TRBJ2-1, with 11 bases aligning to TRBD2. Material for sequencing was PBMCs or T cells enriched from blood (not recorded which). CDR3 sequence: CASSVAGGPLEQFF. In DNA form, the CDR3 reads TGTGCCAGCAGCGTAGCGGGGGGGCCTCTTGAGCAGTTCTTC. The whole variable domain, remainder taken from reference TRBV7-2 and TRBJ2-1, is GAGVSQSPSNKVTEKGKDVELRCDPISGHTALYWYRQSLGQGLEFLIYFQGNSAPDKSGLPSDRFSAERTGGSVSTLTIQRTQQEDSAVYLCASSVAGGPLEQFFGPGTRLTVL.